These T cell receptor beta chains were read from a single sample in a study of blood T cell repertoires in COVID-19. Data came from immunoSEQ multiplex PCR; TCRdb stores just in-frame clones and leaves some out. The repertoire holds approximately 150,000 clones, about four fifths seen once, with about a sixth in the top ten. Sequences were obtained from PBMCs or T cells enriched from blood (not recorded which). These receptors all come from a man aged 60 to 75 who had recovered from COVID-19. Both conserved end residues are part of each CDR3. The D gene is left open where the match is weak. Rows give clone size only sometimes, using once, few, many, or a class for an expanded clone.

length	size	V	J	D	CDR3	DNA
15	-	TRBV9	TRBJ1-2	TRBD1	CASSLLTTGGHGYTF	TGTGCCAGCAGCTTACTCACGACAGGGGGGCATGGCTACACCTTC
15	-	TRBV7-9	TRBJ2-2	TRBD2	CASSPGTSGAGELFF	TGTGCCAGCAGCCCCGGGACTAGCGGGGCCGGGGAGCTGTTTTTT
13	-	TRBV7-2	TRBJ2-2	-	CASTAAGIGELFF	TGTGCCAGCACCGCTGCGGGAATCGGGGAGCTGTTTTTT
16	-	TRBV21-1	TRBJ2-4	-	CASSKGDRERGNIQYF	TGTGCCAGCAGCAAAGGGGACAGGGAACGGGGTAACATTCAGTACTTC
15	-	TRBV2	TRBJ2-1	TRBD2	CASSDWASGSNEQFF	TGTGCCAGCAGTGATTGGGCTAGCGGGAGCAATGAGCAGTTCTTC
13	-	TRBV5-5	TRBJ1-6	-	CASLSSYNSPLHF	TGTGCCAGCCTGAGCTCCTATAATTCACCCCTCCACTTT
15	-	TRBV3-1/TRBV3-2	TRBJ1-3	TRBD1	CASSRTGETGNTIYF	TGTGCCAGCAGCCGGACAGGGGAAACTGGAAACACCATATATTTT
11	-	TRBV5-6	TRBJ1-4	-	CASISNEKLFF	TGTGCCAGCATCTCGAATGAAAAACTGTTTTTT
13	-	TRBV7-3	TRBJ2-7	-	CASSPPRADEQYF	TGTGCCAGCAGCCCCCCGAGGGCCGACGAGCAGTACTTC
15	-	TRBV5-1	TRBJ1-2	TRBD1	CASSVGQGAGYGYTF	TGCGCCAGCAGCGTAGGACAGGGGGCTGGTTATGGCTACACCTTC
16	-	TRBV18	TRBJ2-3	TRBD2	CASSPGLAGTTDTQYF	TGTGCCAGCTCACCAGGACTAGCGGGGACCACAGATACGCAGTATTTT
17	-	TRBV28	TRBJ1-1	TRBD1	CASSSWTGRIKNTEAFF	TGTGCCAGCAGTTCGTGGACAGGGCGAATAAAGAACACTGAAGCTTTCTTT
15	-	TRBV9	TRBJ2-7	-	CASSVGGSKTNEQYF	TGTGCCAGCAGCGTAGGGGGCAGTAAGACGAACGAGCAGTACTTC
13	-	TRBV4-1	TRBJ2-7	-	CASSPGLERGQYF	TGCGCCAGCAGCCCGGGACTGGAGAGGGGGCAGTACTTC
16	-	TRBV28	TRBJ2-3	TRBD2	CASSSGTSLVQDTQYF	TGTGCCAGCAGTTCCGGGACTAGCTTAGTACAAGATACGCAGTATTTT
14	-	TRBV6-5	TRBJ1-5	-	CASRPTGSNQPQHF	TGTGCCAGCAGGCCCACAGGGAGCAATCAGCCCCAGCATTTT
14	-	TRBV6-2/TRBV6-3	TRBJ1-2	TRBD1	CASSQDRFAYGYTF	TGTGCCAGCAGTCAGGACAGGTTCGCATATGGCTACACCTTC
16	-	TRBV29-1	TRBJ2-6	-	CSVPQVGGYGANVLTF	TGCAGCGTCCCTCAGGTTGGGGGGTATGGGGCCAACGTCCTGACTTTC
13	-	TRBV6-5	TRBJ1-5	-	CASSRVGNQPQHF	TGTGCCAGCTCCAGGGTAGGCAATCAGCCCCAGCATTTT
15	-	TRBV27	TRBJ2-1	TRBD2	CASSSAAGGYNEQFF	TGTGCCAGCAGTTCCGCAGCGGGGGGCTACAATGAGCAGTTCTTC
16	-	TRBV10-3	TRBJ2-7	TRBD2	CAISEREREGSYEQYF	TGTGCCATCAGTGAGCGGGAACGGGAGGGGTCCTACGAGCAGTACTTC
16	-	TRBV11-2	TRBJ2-2	-	CASGFPPGWNTGELFF	TGTGCCAGTGGGTTCCCGCCAGGGTGGAACACCGGGGAGCTGTTTTTT
13	-	TRBV18	TRBJ1-2	-	CASSPPSKNGYTF	TGTGCCAGCTCACCACCGTCAAAAAATGGCTACACCTTC
15	few	TRBV7-2	TRBJ2-4	TRBD1	CASSLGTGQVHIQYF	TGTGCCAGCAGCTTAGGGACAGGGCAAGTGCACATTCAGTACTTC
15	-	TRBV28	TRBJ2-7	TRBD2	CASRGVGPGGYEQYF	TGTGCCAGCCGGGGTGTGGGGCCGGGAGGGTACGAGCAGTACTTC
15	-	TRBV3-1/TRBV3-2	TRBJ1-1	-	CASSPPQSMNTEAFF	TGTGCCAGCAGCCCACCACAGAGCATGAACACTGAAGCTTTCTTT
16	once	TRBV5-1	TRBJ2-3	TRBD2	CASSLGVAGRTDTQYF	TGCGCCAGCAGCTTGGGAGTAGCGGGACGCACAGATACGCAGTATTTT
15	once	TRBV19	TRBJ1-5	-	CASSRAIGESQPQHF	TGTGCCAGTAGTCGGGCAATAGGGGAAAGTCAGCCCCAGCATTTT